The clone carrying this TCR beta chain has only a few counts. Its specificity is not known. General observations from the study: In terms of TCR gene usage, tumor memory CD4+ T cells clustered together with blood and lymph node memory CD4+ cells, as well as with lymph node naive CD4+ cells.

TCRdb ran MiXCR on the 5' RACE reads and lists one entry per CDR3 protein. This repertoire shows about 64,000 distinct CDR3 sequences, roughly 23% found once; its top ten account for approximately 3.1%. Memory CD4+ cells were defined as CD4+CD45RO+CD25-. Looked up from germline, CDR1 is SEHNR and CDR2 is FQNEAQ (reference sequence). The CDR3 extends over 14 amino acids. Trimming stripped 3 bases from V and 9 bases from J, with 15 bases between. The TCR comes from a female donor with breast cancer. The chain couples TRBV7-9 to TRBJ1-5; weak D call: TRBD1 (5 bases). Sample: memory CD4+ T cells sorted from a lymph node. Subset meaning: memory CD4+ T cells, CD4+CD45RO+CD25-. As DNA, the CDR3 is TGTGCCAGCAGCTTGGTAGGGGCCTCAGGGCCCCAGCATTTT. Protein sequence: CASSLVGASGPQHF.